These 4 T cell receptor beta chains came from one sample sequenced in a study of blood T cell repertoires in COVID-19. TCRdb's table, derived via immunoSEQ multiplex PCR, lists solely in-frame clones and lacks some. The table includes about 230,000 clones, around four fifths detected once. The source material was peripheral blood. Receptor source: a woman older than 75 with active or convalescent COVID-19.

V and J are TRBV13 and TRBJ1-5, with 9 bases matching TRBD1. V gave up 0 bases and J gave up 2 bases; unmatched junction bases: 2. Germline assignment: CDR1 PRHDT and CDR2 FYEKMQ (reference sequence). The CDR3 spans 16 residues. The CDR3 coding sequence is TGTGCCAGCAGCTTAGGGGGGACAGGGCGCAATCAGCCCCAGCATTTT. It translates to CASSLGGTGRNQPQHF.

The gene calls are TRBV6-5 and TRBJ1-6; the match to TRBD1 covers 9 bases. The CDR3 contains 14 residues. Trimming removed 7 bases from V and 7 bases from J; junction bases left unmatched: 5. Germline V lookup: CDR1 MNHEY, CDR2 SVGAGI. The CDR3 is CASNLGQGNSPLHF. CDR3 nucleotides: TGTGCCAGCAATCTCGGACAGGGGAATTCACCCCTCCACTTT.

The chain carries TRBV6-5 and TRBJ1-1; 9 nucleotides line up with TRBD1. The CDR3 contains 15 residues. Germline CDR1 and CDR2: MNHEY and SVGAGI. Unmatched junction bases numbered 5, after V lost 6 bases and J lost 0 bases. The CDR3 coding sequence is TGTGCCAGCAGGGGGACAGGGTCAATGAACACTGAAGCTTTCTTT. It is translated as CASRGTGSMNTEAFF.

The rearrangement links TRBV4-2 to TRBJ2-5; 9 nucleotides agree with TRBD2. The V and J ends lost 2 bases and 5 bases, in that order; junction bases with no gene match: 9. The length of the CDR3 is 16 residues. CDR1 is LGHNA, CDR2 YNFKEQ, per germline. CDR3 sequence (DNA): TGTGCCAGCAGCCAATTAGCGGGGGTGGGAGGGGAGACCCAGTACTTC. Protein product: CASSQLAGVGGETQYF.